Shown below are 16 T cell receptor beta chains from a single sample sequenced in a study of blood T cell repertoires in COVID-19. Method: immunoSEQ multiplex PCR; TCRdb's copy keeps in-frame clones and lacks some. Of 250,000 or so clones listed, over 80% are singletons. The specimen was peripheral blood. The receptors here all came from a woman aged 40-49 years who had recovered from COVID-19.

This clone was seen once. CDR3 in DNA: TGTGCCAGCAGCCTCCAATCGTTGGAGGACAGACAAATGTTGTGGGCCCAGTACTTC. It is translated as CASSLQSLEDRQMLWAQYF. The chain has TRBV7-8 and TRBJ2-5; D perhaps matches TRBD1 (6 bases). V was cut by 5 bases and J by 9 bases, with 34 bases left in between. Germline values: CDR1 SGHVS, CDR2 FQNEAQ. CDR3 length: 19 amino acids.

This chain joins TRBV4-2 and TRBJ1-6; D may be TRBD1 (6 bases). The CDR3 spans 14 residues. V was cut by 0 bases and J by 10 bases, with 10 bases left in between. CDR1 is LGHNA, CDR2 YNFKEQ, per germline. The CDR3 sequence is CASSQDGRGSPLHF. Here the CDR3 DNA reads TGTGCCAGCAGCCAAGACGGCAGGGGATCACCCCTCCACTTT.

The rearrangement uses TRBV3-1 (or the pseudogene TRBV3-2) and TRBJ2-5; no definite D call. CDR1 and CDR2 (germline): LGHDT, YNNKEL (reference sequence). The CDR3 sequence is 14 residues long. The germline V and J ends were trimmed by 4 bases and 1 base, with 10 bases remaining between them. The CDR3: CASSPLGVQETQYF. The CDR3 region has the DNA TGTGCCAGCAGCCCCCTCGGTGTCCAAGAGACCCAGTACTTC.

The CDR3 here is CASSLGPLTSNYGYTF. The CDR3 DNA reads as TGCGCCAGCAGCTTGGGCCCGCTCACTTCTAACTATGGCTACACCTTC. The J gene is TRBJ1-2, the V gene TRBV5-1; D ambiguous. This CDR3 comprises 16 residues. V was cut by 0 bases and J by 0 bases, with 12 bases left in between. The germline V gene encodes CDR1 SGHRS and CDR2 YFSETQ.

The chain uses TRBV24-1 and TRBJ2-4, with 9 bases fitting TRBD1. From germline, CDR1 is KGHDR and CDR2 SFDVKD. This CDR3 spans 17 amino acids. V lost 4 bases, J lost 1 base, and 7 bases stayed unmatched. The CDR3 is CATSEPGQGLAKNIQYF. CDR3 DNA: TGTGCCACCAGTGAACCGGGACAGGGACTGGCCAAAAACATTCAGTACTTC.

The J gene is TRBJ1-4, the V gene TRBV19; D ambiguous. Trimming removed 6 bases from V and 8 bases from J, with 7 bases in between. Germline CDR1 is LNHDA and CDR2 is SQIVND (reference sequence). The length of the CDR3 is 11 residues. CDR3 sequence: CASRSVEKLFF. The CDR3 bases are TGTGCCAGTAGGAGTGTGGAAAAACTGTTTTTT.

V and J are TRBV5-1 and TRBJ2-7, with 12 bases lining up with TRBD2. The CDR3 loop spans 15 amino acids. The junction had 5 bases not matched to a gene; V was cut back by 3 bases and J by 4 bases. Germline values: CDR1 SGHRS, CDR2 YFSETQ. CDR3 amino acids: CASSSGGLAGYEQYF. In DNA, the CDR3 is TGCGCCAGCAGCTCAGGCGGACTAGCGGGGTACGAGCAGTACTTC. The full variable domain, with the rest looked up from reference TRBV5-1 and TRBJ2-7, is KAGVTQTPRYLIKTRGQQVTLSCSPISGHRSVSWYQQTPGQGLQFLFEYFSETQRNKGNFPGRFSGRQFSNSRSEMNVSTLELGDSALYLCASSSGGLAGYEQYFGPGTRLTVT.

J is TRBJ1-1 and V is TRBV21-1; TRBD1, as called in the table, went unchecked against the DNA. TRBV21-1 is labeled a pseudogene. This CDR3 is 17 amino acids long. CDR3 bases: TGTGCCAGCAGCAAAAACCCTGCTGGGGCCTTGAACACTGAAGCTTTCTTT. It is translated as CASSKNPAGALNTEAFF.

This clone was observed a handful of times. The chain combines TRBV9 with TRBJ1-1; perhaps TRBD1 as D (6 bases). Trimming removed 0 bases from V and 3 bases from J, with 12 bases in between. Germline CDR1 SGDLS, CDR2 YYNGEE. The CDR3 has 15 amino acids. This chain's CDR3 is CASSVETGTYTEAFF. In DNA form, the CDR3 reads TGTGCCAGCAGCGTAGAAACAGGGACCTACACTGAAGCTTTCTTT.

Notes on this clone: The junction shows a germline mismatch at one end, possibly a read error. This chain connects TRBV12-3 or TRBV12-4 to TRBJ1-1, with unresolved D. There are 13 residues in the CDR3. CDR3 amino acids: CASSSPAPSEAFF. Written as DNA, the CDR3 is TGTGCCAGCAGTTCGCCCGCCCCCTCTGAGGCTTTCTTT.

This chain joins TRBV11-1 and TRBJ2-5, with 7 bases identical to TRBD1. CDR1 is SGHAT, CDR2 FQDESV, per germline (reference sequence). The length of the CDR3 is 15 residues. V shed 5 bases and J 5 bases; nucleotides not matched to a gene: 11. The CDR3 DNA reads as TGTGCCAGCAGCACGGGACAGAGGGTAGGGGAGACCCAGTACTTC. Translated: CASSTGQRVGETQYF.

The V gene is TRBV6-5, the J gene TRBJ1-2, with D perhaps matching TRBD1 (5 bases). The germline V and J ends were trimmed by 1 base and 8 bases, with 14 bases remaining between them. The length of the CDR3 is 14 residues. In germline, CDR1 is MNHEY, CDR2 SVGAGI. CDR3 protein: CASSYLSGEGGYTF. CDR3 nucleotides: TGTGCCAGCAGTTACTTATCGGGGGAGGGCGGCTACACCTTC.

V usage is TRBV5-1 and J usage is TRBJ2-3; the D is unclear. CDR1 and CDR2 (germline): SGHRS, YFSETQ. This CDR3 spans 15 amino acids. Trimming removed 0 bases at V and 5 bases at J, with 13 bases between. The CDR3 region is CASSLGQAWLDTQYF. The CDR3 DNA follows: TGCGCCAGCAGCTTGGGGCAGGCATGGCTAGATACGCAGTATTTT.

The chain is built from TRBV14 and TRBJ1-2; 7 nucleotides line up with TRBD1. The V segment lost 4 bases and the J segment 8 bases; nucleotides outside the gene matches: 13. The CDR3 contains 15 residues. Germline values: CDR1 SGHDN, CDR2 FVKESK. The CDR3 nucleotides are TGTGCCAGCAGCCGTGCGGGAGGGGGCGCCAGGGGCTACACCTTC. It encodes CASSRAGGGARGYTF.

The V gene is TRBV30, the J gene TRBJ1-2; D call uncertain. In germline, CDR1 is GTSNPN, CDR2 SVGIG (reference sequence). The CDR3 is 17 amino acids. V was shortened by 2 bases and J by 5 bases, with 24 bases between the two germline ends. CDR3: CAWSSHRGRVTLYGYTF. The CDR3 DNA sequence: TGTGCCTGGAGTTCTCATAGAGGGAGAGTCACCTTATATGGCTACACCTTC.

In DNA, the CDR3 is TGTGCCATTTCCAAGCAGGGGCAGGGGATCTCTGGCTACACCTTC. This encodes CAISKQGQGISGYTF. The genes are TRBV10-3 and TRBJ1-2, with D possibly TRBD1 on 6 matching bases. Germline assignment: CDR1 ENHRY and CDR2 SYGVKD. The CDR3 has 15 residues. Trimming shortened V by 9 bases and J by 7 bases, and 24 bases separated the two germline ends.